Following are 4 T cell receptor beta chains from one sample sequenced in a study of shared clonotypes between healthy human individuals. Data came from immunoSEQ multiplex PCR; TCRdb stores just in-frame clones and leaves some out. This table holds approximately 2.5 million clones, approximately 90% found once. The sample was naive CD4+ T cells sorted from blood. Sample subset: CD45RA+ positively selected. The receptors stem from a young man in good health.

The rearrangement joins TRBV4-1 to TRBJ1-1, with 7 positions matching TRBD1. Losses at the gene ends were 2 bases for V and 8 bases for J; bases not matched to a gene: 8. CDR1 is MGHRA, CDR2 YSYEKL, per germline. There are 14 residues in the CDR3. CDR3 bases: TGCGCCAGCAGCCAAAGGGACAGAGCGAAAGAAGCTTTCTTT. Amino acids: CASSQRDRAKEAFF.

V usage is TRBV10-2 and J usage is TRBJ1-3; a weak D match, TRBD1 (5 bases). The germline gives CDR1 WSHSY, CDR2 SAAADI. The germline V and J ends were trimmed by 3 bases and 0 bases, with 6 bases remaining between them. The CDR3 has 14 residues. The CDR3 region has the DNA TGCGCCAGCAGTGATGGGGGCTCTGGAAACACCATATATTTT. Its translation is CASSDGGSGNTIYF.

Written as DNA, the CDR3 is TGTGCCAGCAGCTTAAAGTCATTCGAGCAGTACTTC. Protein product: CASSLKSFEQYF. V gene TRBV7-9 combines with J gene TRBJ2-7; D unresolved. V was pared by 2 bases and J by 6 bases, with 8 bases between. CDR1 is SEHNR, CDR2 FQNEAQ, per germline (reference sequence). The CDR3 sequence is 12 residues long.

The V and J genes are TRBV18 and TRBJ1-2; maybe TRBD1 (6 bases). CDR3 length equals 17 residues. With 0 bases removed from V and 6 bases from J, the gap between germline ends came to 20 bases. Germline values: CDR1 KGHSH, CDR2 LQKENI. The CDR3 reads CASSPPDRSAGIDGYTF. The CDR3 nucleotides read TGTGCCAGCTCACCACCGGACAGATCGGCGGGTATTGATGGCTACACCTTC. Variable domain in full (rest from reference TRBV18 and TRBJ1-2): NAGVMQNPRHLVRRRGQEARLRCSPMKGHSHVYWYRQLPEEGLKFMVYLQKENIIDESGMPKERFSAEFPKEGPSILRIQQVVRGDSAAYFCASSPPDRSAGIDGYTFGSGTRLTVV.